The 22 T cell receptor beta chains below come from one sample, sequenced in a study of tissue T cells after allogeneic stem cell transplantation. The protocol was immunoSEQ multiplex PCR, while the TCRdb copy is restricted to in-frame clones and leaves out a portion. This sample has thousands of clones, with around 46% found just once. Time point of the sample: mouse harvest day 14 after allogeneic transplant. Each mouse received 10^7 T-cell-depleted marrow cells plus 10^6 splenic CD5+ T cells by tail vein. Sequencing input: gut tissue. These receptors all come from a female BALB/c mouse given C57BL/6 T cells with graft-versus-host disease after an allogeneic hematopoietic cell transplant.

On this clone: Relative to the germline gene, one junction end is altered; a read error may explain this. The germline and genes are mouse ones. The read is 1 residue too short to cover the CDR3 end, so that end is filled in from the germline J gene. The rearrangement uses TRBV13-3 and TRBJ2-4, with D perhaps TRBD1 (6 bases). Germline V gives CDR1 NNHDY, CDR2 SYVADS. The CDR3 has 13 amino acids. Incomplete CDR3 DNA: TGTGCCAGCAGTGCAGGGGTTCAAACCACCTTGTAC. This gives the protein CASSAGVQTTLY. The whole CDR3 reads CASSAGVQTTLYF.

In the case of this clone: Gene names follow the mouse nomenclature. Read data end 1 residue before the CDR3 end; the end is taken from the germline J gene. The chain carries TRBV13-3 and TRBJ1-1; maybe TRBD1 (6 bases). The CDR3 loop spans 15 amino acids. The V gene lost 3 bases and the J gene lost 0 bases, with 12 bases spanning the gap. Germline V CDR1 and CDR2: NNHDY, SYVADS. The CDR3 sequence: CASSGTAQANTEVFF. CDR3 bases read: TGTGCCAGCAGTGGGACAGCCCAAGCAAACACAGAAGTCTTC.

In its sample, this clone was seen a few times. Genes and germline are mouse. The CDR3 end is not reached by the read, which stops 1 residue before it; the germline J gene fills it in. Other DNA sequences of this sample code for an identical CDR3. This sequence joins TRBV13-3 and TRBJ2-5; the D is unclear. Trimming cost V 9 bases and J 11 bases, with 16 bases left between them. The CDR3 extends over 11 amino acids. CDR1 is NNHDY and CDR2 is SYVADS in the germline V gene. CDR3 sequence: CATEGVYDQYF. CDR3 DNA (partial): TGTGCCACAGAAGGCGTTTATGACCAGTAC.

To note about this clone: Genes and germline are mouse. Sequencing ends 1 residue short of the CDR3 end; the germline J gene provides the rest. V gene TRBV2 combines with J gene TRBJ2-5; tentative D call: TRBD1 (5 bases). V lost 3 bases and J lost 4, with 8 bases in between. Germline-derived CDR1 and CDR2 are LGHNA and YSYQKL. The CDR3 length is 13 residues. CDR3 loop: CASSHGQEDTQYF. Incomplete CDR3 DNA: TGTGCCAGCAGCCACGGACAAGAAGACACCCAGTAC.

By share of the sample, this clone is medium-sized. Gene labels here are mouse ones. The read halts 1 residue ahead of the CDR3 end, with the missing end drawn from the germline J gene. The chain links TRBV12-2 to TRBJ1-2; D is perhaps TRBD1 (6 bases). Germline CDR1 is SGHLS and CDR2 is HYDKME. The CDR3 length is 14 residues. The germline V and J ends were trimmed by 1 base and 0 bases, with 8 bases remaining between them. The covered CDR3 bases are TGTGCCAGCTCTCTAGGGACAACAAACTCCGACTACACC. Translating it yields CASSLGTTNSDYT. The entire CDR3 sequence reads CASSLGTTNSDYTF.

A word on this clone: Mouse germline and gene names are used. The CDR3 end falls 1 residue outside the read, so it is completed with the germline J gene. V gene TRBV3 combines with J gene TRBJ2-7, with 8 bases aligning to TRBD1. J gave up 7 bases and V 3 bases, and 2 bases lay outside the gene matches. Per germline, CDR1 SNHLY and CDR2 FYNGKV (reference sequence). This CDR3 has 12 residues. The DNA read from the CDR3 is TGTGCCAGCAGCTTTACAGGGGGGGAACAGTAC. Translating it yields CASSFTGGEQY. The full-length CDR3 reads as CASSFTGGEQYF.

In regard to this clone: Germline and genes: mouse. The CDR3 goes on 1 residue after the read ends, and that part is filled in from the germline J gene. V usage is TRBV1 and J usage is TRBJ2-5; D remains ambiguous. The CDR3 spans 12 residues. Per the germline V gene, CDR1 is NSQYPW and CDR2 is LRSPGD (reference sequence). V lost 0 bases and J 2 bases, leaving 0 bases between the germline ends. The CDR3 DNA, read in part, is TGCACCTGCAGTGCAGACCAAGACACCCAGTAC. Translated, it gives CTCSADQDTQY. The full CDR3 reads CTCSADQDTQYF.

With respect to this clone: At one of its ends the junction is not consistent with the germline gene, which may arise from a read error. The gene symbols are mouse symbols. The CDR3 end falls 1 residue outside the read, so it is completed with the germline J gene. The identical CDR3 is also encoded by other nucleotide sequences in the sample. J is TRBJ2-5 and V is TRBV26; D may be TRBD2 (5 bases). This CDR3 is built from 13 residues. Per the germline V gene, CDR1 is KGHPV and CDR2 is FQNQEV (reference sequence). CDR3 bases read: TGTGCCAGTAGTCTGACTGAGGGAGACACCCAGTAC. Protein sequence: CASSLTEGDTQY. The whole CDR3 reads CASSLTEGDTQYF.

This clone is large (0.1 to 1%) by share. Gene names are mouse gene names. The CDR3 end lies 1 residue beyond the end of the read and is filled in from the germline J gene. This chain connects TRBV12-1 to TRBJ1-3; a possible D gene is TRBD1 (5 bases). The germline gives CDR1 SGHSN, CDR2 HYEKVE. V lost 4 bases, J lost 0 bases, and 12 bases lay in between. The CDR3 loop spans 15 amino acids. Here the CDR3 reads CASSPRGNSGNTLYF. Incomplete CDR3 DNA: TGTGCCAGCTCCCCGCGGGGGAATTCTGGAAATACGCTCTAT.

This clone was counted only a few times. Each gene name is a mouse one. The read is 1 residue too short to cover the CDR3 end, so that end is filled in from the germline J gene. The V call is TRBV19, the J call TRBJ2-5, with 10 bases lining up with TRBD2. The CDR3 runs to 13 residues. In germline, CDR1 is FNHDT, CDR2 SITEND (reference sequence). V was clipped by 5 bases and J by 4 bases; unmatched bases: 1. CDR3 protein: CASRLGGKDTQYF. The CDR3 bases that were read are TGTGCCAGCAGACTGGGGGGGAAAGACACCCAGTAC.

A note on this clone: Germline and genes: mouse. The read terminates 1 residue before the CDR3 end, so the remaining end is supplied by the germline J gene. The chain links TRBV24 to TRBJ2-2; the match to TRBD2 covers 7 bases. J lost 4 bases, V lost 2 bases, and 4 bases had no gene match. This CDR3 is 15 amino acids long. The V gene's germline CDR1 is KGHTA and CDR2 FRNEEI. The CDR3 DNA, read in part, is TGTGCCAGCAGTCTGGGGGGGGAGGGCACCGGGCAGCTCTAC. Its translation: CASSLGGEGTGQLY. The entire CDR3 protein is CASSLGGEGTGQLYF.

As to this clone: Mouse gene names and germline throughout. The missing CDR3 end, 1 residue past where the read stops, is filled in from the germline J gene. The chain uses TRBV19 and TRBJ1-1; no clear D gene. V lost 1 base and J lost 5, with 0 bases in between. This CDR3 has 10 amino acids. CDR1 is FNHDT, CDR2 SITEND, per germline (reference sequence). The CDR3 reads CASSITEVFF. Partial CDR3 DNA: TGTGCCAGCAGTATAACAGAAGTCTTC.

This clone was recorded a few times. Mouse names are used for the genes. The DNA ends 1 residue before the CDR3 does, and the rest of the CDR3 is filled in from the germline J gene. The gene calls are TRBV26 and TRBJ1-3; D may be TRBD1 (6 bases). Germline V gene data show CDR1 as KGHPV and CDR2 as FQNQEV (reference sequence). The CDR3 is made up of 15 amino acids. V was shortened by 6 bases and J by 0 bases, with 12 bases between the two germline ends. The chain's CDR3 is CASRGTRNSGNTLYF. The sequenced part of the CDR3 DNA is TGTGCCAGCAGGGGGACAAGGAATTCTGGAAATACGCTCTAT.

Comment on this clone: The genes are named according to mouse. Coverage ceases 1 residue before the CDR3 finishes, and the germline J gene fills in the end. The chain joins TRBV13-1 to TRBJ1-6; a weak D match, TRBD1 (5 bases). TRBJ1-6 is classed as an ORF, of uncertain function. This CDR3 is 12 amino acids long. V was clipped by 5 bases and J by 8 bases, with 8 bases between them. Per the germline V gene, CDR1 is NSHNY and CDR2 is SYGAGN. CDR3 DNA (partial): TGTGCCAGCAGGGTCAGGGATTCGCCCCTCTAC. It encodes CASRVRDSPLY. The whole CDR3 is CASRVRDSPLYF.

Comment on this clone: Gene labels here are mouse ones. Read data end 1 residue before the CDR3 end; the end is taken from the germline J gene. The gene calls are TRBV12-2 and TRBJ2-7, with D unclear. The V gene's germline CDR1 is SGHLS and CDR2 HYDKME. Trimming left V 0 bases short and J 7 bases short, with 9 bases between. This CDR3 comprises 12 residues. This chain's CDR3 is CASSLWLREQYF. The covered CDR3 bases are TGTGCCAGCTCTCTCTGGCTGAGGGAACAGTAC.

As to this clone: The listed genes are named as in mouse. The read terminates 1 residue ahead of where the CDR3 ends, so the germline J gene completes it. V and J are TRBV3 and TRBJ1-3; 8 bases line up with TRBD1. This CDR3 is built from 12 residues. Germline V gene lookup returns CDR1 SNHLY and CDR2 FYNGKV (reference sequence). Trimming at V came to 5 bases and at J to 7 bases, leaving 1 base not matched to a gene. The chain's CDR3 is CASSRDRNTLYF. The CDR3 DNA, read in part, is TGTGCCAGCAGCAGGGACAGGAATACGCTCTAT.

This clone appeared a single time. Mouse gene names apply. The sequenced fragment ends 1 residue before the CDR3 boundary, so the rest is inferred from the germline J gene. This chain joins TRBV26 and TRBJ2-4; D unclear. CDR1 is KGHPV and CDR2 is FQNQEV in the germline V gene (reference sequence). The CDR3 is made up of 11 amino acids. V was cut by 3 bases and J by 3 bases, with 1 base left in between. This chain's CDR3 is CASSLQNTLYF. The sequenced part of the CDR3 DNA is TGTGCCAGCAGTCTCCAAAACACCTTGTAC.

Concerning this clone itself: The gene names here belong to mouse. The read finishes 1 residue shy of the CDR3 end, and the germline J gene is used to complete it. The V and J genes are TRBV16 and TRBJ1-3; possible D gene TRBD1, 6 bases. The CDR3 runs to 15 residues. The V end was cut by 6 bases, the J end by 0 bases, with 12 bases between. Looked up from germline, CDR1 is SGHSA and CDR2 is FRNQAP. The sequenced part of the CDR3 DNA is TGTGCAAGCAGGGCCGGGACATATTCTGGAAATACGCTCTAT. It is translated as CASRAGTYSGNTLY. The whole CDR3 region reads CASRAGTYSGNTLYF.

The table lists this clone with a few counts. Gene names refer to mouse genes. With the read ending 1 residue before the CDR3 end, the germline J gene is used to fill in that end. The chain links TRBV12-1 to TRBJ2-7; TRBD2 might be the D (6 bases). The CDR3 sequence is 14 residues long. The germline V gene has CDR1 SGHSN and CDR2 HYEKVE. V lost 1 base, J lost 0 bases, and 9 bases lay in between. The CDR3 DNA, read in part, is TGTGCCAGCTCTCTGGGACTAAGCTCCTATGAACAGTAC. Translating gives CASSLGLSSYEQY. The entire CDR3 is CASSLGLSSYEQYF.

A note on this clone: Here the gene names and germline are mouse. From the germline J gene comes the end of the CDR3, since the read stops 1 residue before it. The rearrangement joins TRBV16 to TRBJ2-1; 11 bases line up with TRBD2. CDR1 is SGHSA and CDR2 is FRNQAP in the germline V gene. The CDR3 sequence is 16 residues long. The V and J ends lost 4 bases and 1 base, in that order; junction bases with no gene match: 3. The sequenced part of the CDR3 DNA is TGTGCAAGCAGCTCTCGGGACTGGGGGAACTATGCTGAGCAGTTC. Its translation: CASSSRDWGNYAEQF. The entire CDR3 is CASSSRDWGNYAEQFF.

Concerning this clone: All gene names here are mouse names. This chain's CDR3 is CASSEHWVNTGQLYF. CDR3 bases read: TGTGCCAGCAGTGAGCACTGGGTAAACACCGGGCAGCTCTAC. V and J are TRBV13-1 and TRBJ2-2, with D possibly being TRBD2 (6 bases). With the read ending 1 residue before the CDR3 end, the germline J gene is used to fill in that end. The CDR3 is 15 amino acids. From germline, CDR1 is NSHNY and CDR2 SYGAGN. Trimming stripped 2 bases from V and 1 base from J, with 9 bases between.

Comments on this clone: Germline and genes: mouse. Incomplete CDR3 DNA: TGTGCCAGCAGTCTGATGCAGGGGAATTCGCCCCTCTAC. Residues: CASSLMQGNSPLY. The CDR3 reads in full as CASSLMQGNSPLYF. The chain recombines TRBV26 with TRBJ1-6, with D possibly matching TRBD1 (6 bases). Read sequence stops 1 residue before the CDR3 end, and the germline J gene provides the missing end. TRBJ1-6 falls under the ORF class, with uncertain function. The CDR3 is made up of 14 amino acids. CDR1 and CDR2 from the germline V gene are KGHPV and FQNQEV (reference sequence). Trimming took 2 bases from V and 7 from J, leaving 9 bases between them.